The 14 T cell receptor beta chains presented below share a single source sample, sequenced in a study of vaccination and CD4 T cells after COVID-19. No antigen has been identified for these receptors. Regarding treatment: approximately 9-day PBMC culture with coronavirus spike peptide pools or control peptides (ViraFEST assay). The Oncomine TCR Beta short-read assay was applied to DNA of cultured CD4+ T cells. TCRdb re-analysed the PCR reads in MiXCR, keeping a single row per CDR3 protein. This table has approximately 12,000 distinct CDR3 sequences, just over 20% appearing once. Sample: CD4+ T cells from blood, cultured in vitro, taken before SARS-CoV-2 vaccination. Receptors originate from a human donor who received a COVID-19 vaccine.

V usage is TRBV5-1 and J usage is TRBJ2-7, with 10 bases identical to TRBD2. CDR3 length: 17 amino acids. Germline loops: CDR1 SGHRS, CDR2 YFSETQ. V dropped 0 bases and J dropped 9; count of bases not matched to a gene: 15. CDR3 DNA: TGCGCCAGCAGCTTGGTTATTAGCGGGGGGTTTTCGACGGGGCAGTACTTC. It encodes CASSLVISGGFSTGQYF.

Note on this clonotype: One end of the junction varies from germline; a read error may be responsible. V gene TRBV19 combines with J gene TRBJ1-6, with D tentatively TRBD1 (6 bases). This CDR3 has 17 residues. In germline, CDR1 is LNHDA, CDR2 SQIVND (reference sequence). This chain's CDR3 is CACSIPARGQYHSPLHF. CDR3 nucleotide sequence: TGTGCCTGTAGTATACCCGCTCGGGGGCAGTACCATTCACCCCTCCACTTT.

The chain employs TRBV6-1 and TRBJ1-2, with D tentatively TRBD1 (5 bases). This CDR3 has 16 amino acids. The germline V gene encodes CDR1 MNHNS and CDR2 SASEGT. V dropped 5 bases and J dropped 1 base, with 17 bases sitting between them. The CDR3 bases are TGTGCCAGCAGTCCGACCGAGGGAAGGGGTAACTATGGCTACACCTTC. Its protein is CASSPTEGRGNYGYTF.

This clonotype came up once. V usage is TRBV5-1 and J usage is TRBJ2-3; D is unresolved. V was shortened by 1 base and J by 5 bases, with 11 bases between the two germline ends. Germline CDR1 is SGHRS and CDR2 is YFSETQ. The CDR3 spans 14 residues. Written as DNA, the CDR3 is TGCGCCAGCAGCTTGAGTGGGGTCGAAGATACGCAGTATTTT. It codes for CASSLSGVEDTQYF. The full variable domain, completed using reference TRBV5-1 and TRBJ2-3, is KAGVTQTPRYLIKTRGQQVTLSCSPISGHRSVSWYQQTPGQGLQFLFEYFSETQRNKGNFPGRFSGRQFSNSRSEMNVSTLELGDSALYLCASSLSGVEDTQYFGPGTRLTVL.

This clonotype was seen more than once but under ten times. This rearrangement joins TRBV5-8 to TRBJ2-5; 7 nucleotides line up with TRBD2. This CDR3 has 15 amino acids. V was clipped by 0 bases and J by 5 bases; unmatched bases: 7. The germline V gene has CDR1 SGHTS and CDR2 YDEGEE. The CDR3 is CASSLGLAKGETQYF. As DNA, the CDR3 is TGTGCCAGCAGCTTGGGACTAGCCAAGGGGGAGACCCAGTACTTC.

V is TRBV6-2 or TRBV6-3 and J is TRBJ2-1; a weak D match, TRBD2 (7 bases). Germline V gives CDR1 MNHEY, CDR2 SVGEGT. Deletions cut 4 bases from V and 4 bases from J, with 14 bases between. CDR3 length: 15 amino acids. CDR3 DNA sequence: TGTGCCAGCAGTTGGCGGGGGCTGGTTTACAATGAGCAGTTCTTC. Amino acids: CASSWRGLVYNEQFF.

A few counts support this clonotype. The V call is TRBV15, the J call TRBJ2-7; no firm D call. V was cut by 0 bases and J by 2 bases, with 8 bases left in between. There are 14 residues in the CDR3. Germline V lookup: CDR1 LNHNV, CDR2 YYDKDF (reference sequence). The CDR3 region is CATSRDGATYEQYF. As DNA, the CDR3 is TGTGCCACCAGCAGAGATGGTGCGACCTACGAGCAGTACTTC. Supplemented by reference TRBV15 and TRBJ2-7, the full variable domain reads DAMVIQNPRYQVTQFGKPVTLSCSQTLNHNVMYWYQQKSSQAPKLLFHYYDKDFNNEADTPDNFQSRRPNTSFCFLDIRSPGLGDTAMYLCATSRDGATYEQYFGPGTRLTVT.

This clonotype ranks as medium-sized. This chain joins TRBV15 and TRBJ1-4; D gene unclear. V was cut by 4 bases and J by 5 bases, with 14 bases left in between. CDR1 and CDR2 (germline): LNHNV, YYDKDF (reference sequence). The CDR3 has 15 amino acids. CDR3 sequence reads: CATSIGRPDNEKLFF. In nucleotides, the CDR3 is TGTGCCACCAGCATTGGGAGGCCGGACAATGAAAAACTGTTTTTT.

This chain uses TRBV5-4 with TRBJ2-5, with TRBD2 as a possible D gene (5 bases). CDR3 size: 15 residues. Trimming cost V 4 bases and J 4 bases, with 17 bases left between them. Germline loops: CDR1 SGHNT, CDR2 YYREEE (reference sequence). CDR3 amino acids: CASSPGLSGGETQYF. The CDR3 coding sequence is TGTGCCAGCAGCCCTGGACTCTCAGGAGGAGAGACCCAGTACTTC.

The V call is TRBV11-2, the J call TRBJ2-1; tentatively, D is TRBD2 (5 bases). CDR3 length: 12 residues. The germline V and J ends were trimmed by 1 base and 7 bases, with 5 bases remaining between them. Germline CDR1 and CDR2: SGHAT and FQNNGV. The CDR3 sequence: CASSLAGNEQFF. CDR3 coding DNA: TGTGCCAGCAGCTTAGCGGGAAATGAGCAGTTCTTC.

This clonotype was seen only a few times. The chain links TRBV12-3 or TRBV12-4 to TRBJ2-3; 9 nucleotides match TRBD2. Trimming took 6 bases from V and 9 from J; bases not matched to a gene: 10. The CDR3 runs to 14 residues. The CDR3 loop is CASSKAGGEGTQYF. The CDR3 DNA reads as TGTGCCAGCAGCAAAGCGGGGGGTGAGGGCACGCAGTATTTT.

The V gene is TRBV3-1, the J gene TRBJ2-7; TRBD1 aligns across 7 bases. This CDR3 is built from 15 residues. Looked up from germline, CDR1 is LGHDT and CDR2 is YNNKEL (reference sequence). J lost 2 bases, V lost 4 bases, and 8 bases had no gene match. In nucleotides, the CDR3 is TGTGCCAGCAGCCTCCAGACAGGGCCAACCTACGAGCAGTACTTC. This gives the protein CASSLQTGPTYEQYF.

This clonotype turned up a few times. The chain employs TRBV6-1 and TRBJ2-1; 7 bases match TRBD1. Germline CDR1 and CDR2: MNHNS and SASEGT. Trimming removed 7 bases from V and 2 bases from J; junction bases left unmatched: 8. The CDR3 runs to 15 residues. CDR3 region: CASTRDRPPYNEQFF. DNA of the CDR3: TGTGCCAGCACTAGGGACAGACCCCCCTACAATGAGCAGTTCTTC.

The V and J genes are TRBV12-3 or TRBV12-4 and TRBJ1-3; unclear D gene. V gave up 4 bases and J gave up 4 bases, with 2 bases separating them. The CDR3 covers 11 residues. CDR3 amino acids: CASSSGNTIYF. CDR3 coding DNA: TGTGCCAGCAGTTCAGGAAACACCATATATTTT.